Listed below are T cell receptor beta chains from one sample, sequenced in a study of shared clonotypes between healthy human individuals. TCRdb's table, derived via immunoSEQ multiplex PCR, lists solely in-frame clones and lacks some. The sample carries hundreds of thousands of clones, around 78% recorded once. What was sequenced was PBMCs. These receptors were obtained from a woman in her forties in good health. Some clones in this sample may be carry-over from other donors' samples. The CDR3 runs from the conserved cysteine through the conserved F or W. Each record gives: CDR3 length, J gene, V gene, D gene, clone size, CDR3 protein, CDR3 DNA. A D gene is named only where the DNA matches it firmly. Not every row has a clone size; where given, it reads once, few, many or a size class.

cdr3_length: 15; j_call: TRBJ1-1; v_call: TRBV9; d_call: TRBD1; clone_size: .; cdr3_aa: CASSARTGVNTEAFF; cdr3_nt: TGTGCCAGCAGCGCGAGGACAGGGGTGAACACTGAAGCTTTCTTT
cdr3_length: 16; j_call: TRBJ2-1; v_call: TRBV4-1; d_call: .; clone_size: .; cdr3_aa: CASSQVGGHPRGSPFF; cdr3_nt: TGCGCCAGCAGCCAAGTGGGGGGGCACCCCCGGGGAAGCCCGTTCTTC
cdr3_length: 15; j_call: TRBJ2-3; v_call: TRBV29-1; d_call: .; clone_size: .; cdr3_aa: CSVKPDVGGTDTQYF; cdr3_nt: TGCAGCGTCAAACCGGACGTTGGGGGCACAGATACGCAGTATTTT
cdr3_length: 16; j_call: TRBJ2-1; v_call: TRBV5-8; d_call: TRBD1; clone_size: .; cdr3_aa: CASSTGTARPYNEQFF; cdr3_nt: TGTGCCAGCAGCACCGGGACAGCCCGTCCCTACAATGAGCAGTTCTTC
cdr3_length: 16; j_call: TRBJ2-7; v_call: TRBV5-4; d_call: TRBD2; clone_size: .; cdr3_aa: CASSLSPTSTRYEQYF; cdr3_nt: TGTGCCAGCAGCTTGTCGCCGACTAGCACGCGCTACGAGCAGTACTTC
cdr3_length: 12; j_call: TRBJ2-3; v_call: TRBV7-3; d_call: .; clone_size: .; cdr3_aa: CASSQLGDTQYF; cdr3_nt: TGTGCCAGCAGCCAACTGGGGGATACGCAGTATTTT
cdr3_length: 15; j_call: TRBJ2-2; v_call: TRBV6-1; d_call: TRBD2; clone_size: .; cdr3_aa: CASSSGRVATGELFF; cdr3_nt: TGTGCCAGCAGTAGCGGGAGGGTCGCCACCGGGGAGCTGTTTTTT
cdr3_length: 13; j_call: TRBJ1-2; v_call: TRBV6-6; d_call: .; clone_size: .; cdr3_aa: CASTRGVGYGYTF; cdr3_nt: TGTGCCAGCACGAGGGGAGTTGGGTATGGCTACACCTTC
cdr3_length: 12; j_call: TRBJ1-1; v_call: TRBV6-6; d_call: .; clone_size: .; cdr3_aa: CASNTVGTEAFF; cdr3_nt: TGTGCCAGCAATACTGTTGGCACTGAAGCTTTCTTT
cdr3_length: 13; j_call: TRBJ2-3; v_call: TRBV7-3; d_call: .; clone_size: .; cdr3_aa: CASSPNFGDTQYF; cdr3_nt: TGTGCCAGCAGCCCCAATTTTGGAGATACGCAGTATTTT
cdr3_length: 14; j_call: TRBJ2-7; v_call: TRBV5-1; d_call: TRBD1; clone_size: .; cdr3_aa: CASRETGGVDEQYF; cdr3_nt: TGCGCCAGCAGAGAGACAGGGGGCGTCGACGAGCAGTACTTC
cdr3_length: 13; j_call: TRBJ2-1; v_call: TRBV7-3; d_call: .; clone_size: .; cdr3_aa: CASSLTFASEQFF; cdr3_nt: TGTGCCAGCAGCTTAACCTTCGCCAGTGAGCAGTTCTTC
cdr3_length: 14; j_call: TRBJ1-5; v_call: TRBV9; d_call: TRBD1; clone_size: .; cdr3_aa: CASSVGGGGQPQHF; cdr3_nt: TGTGCCAGCAGCGTAGGAGGGGGCGGTCAGCCCCAGCATTTT
cdr3_length: 13; j_call: TRBJ1-2; v_call: TRBV2; d_call: .; clone_size: .; cdr3_aa: CASRGTEYYGYTF; cdr3_nt: TGTGCCAGCAGGGGAACGGAGTACTATGGCTACACCTTC
cdr3_length: 13; j_call: TRBJ2-1; v_call: TRBV19; d_call: TRBD2; clone_size: .; cdr3_aa: CASSTFREGEQFF; cdr3_nt: TGTGCCAGTAGTACATTCAGGGAGGGAGAGCAGTTCTTC
cdr3_length: 15; j_call: TRBJ2-7; v_call: TRBV5-1; d_call: TRBD1; clone_size: .; cdr3_aa: CASSSRDRGHYEQYF; cdr3_nt: TGCGCCAGCAGCTCCCGGGACAGGGGACACTACGAGCAGTACTTC
cdr3_length: 16; j_call: TRBJ2-6; v_call: TRBV7-2; d_call: .; clone_size: once; cdr3_aa: CASSELDFSGANVLTF; cdr3_nt: TGTGCCAGCAGTGAATTGGACTTCTCTGGGGCCAACGTCCTGACTTTC
cdr3_length: 16; j_call: TRBJ1-2; v_call: TRBV9; d_call: .; clone_size: .; cdr3_aa: CASSVEDSGFAYGYTF; cdr3_nt: TGTGCCAGCAGCGTAGAGGATTCAGGGTTCGCCTATGGCTACACCTTC
cdr3_length: 17; j_call: TRBJ1-2; v_call: TRBV28; d_call: TRBD1; clone_size: .; cdr3_aa: CASSSGTGLHSYYGYTF; cdr3_nt: TGTGCCAGCAGTTCGGGGACAGGGCTCCATTCATACTATGGCTACACCTTC
cdr3_length: 18; j_call: TRBJ1-5; v_call: TRBV2; d_call: TRBD1; clone_size: .; cdr3_aa: CASSERWTGGKGGQPQHF; cdr3_nt: TGTGCCAGCAGTGAACGGTGGACAGGGGGGAAGGGTGGACAACCCCAGCATTTT
cdr3_length: 13; j_call: TRBJ2-1; v_call: TRBV6-6; d_call: TRBD2; clone_size: .; cdr3_aa: CATFSLAGDEQFF; cdr3_nt: TGTGCCACCTTTAGCCTAGCGGGAGATGAGCAGTTCTTC